These 21 T cell receptor beta chains were sequenced from one sample in a study of shared clonotypes between healthy human individuals. Measured with immunoSEQ multiplex PCR; TCRdb has only the in-frame clones, and not every one. Altogether 1.6 million or so clones are present, just under 99% being singletons, with the ten largest covering about 0.34%. Input material: naive CD4+ T cells sorted from blood. The sample's subset: CD45RA+ positively selected. The receptors originated from a man in his thirties or forties in good health.

Worth noting for this clone: The same CDR3 arises from other DNA sequences in this sample as well. This chain uses TRBV4-1 with TRBJ2-7; D is uncertain. V shed 1 base and J shed 3 bases, with 7 bases lying between them. Germline V gene lookup returns CDR1 MGHRA and CDR2 YSYEKL. The CDR3 sequence is 13 residues long. CDR3: CASSQARGYEQYF. CDR3 coding DNA: TGCGCCAGCAGCCAAGCCCGCGGCTACGAGCAGTACTTC.

The chain carries TRBV6-1 and TRBJ1-5, with TRBD1 as a possible D gene (6 bases). CDR1 and CDR2 from the germline V gene are MNHNS and SASEGT. The CDR3 totals 13 residues. V was trimmed by 3 bases and J by 15 bases, leaving 18 bases between them. The CDR3 protein is CASSDNPQGVPHF. CDR3 DNA sequence: TGTGCCAGCAGTGATAACCCACAGGGTGTTCCGCATTTT.

The chain is built from TRBV9 and TRBJ1-5; no clear D gene. Trimming cost V 0 bases and J 4 bases, with 14 bases left between them. This CDR3 spans 16 amino acids. From germline, CDR1 is SGDLS and CDR2 YYNGEE. The chain's CDR3 is CASSVGEGLLNQPQHF. In DNA, the CDR3 is TGTGCCAGCAGCGTAGGGGAAGGCTTGCTGAATCAGCCCCAGCATTTT.

As to this clone: Other DNA sequences in the sample encode the same CDR3. J is TRBJ2-3 and V is TRBV28; D is unclear. This CDR3 spans 13 amino acids. Trimming left V 6 bases short and J 0 bases short, with 7 bases between. Germline CDR1 is MDHEN and CDR2 is SYDVKM. Here the CDR3 DNA reads TGTGCCAGCAGGGATTCTAGCACAGATACGCAGTATTTT. Protein product: CASRDSSTDTQYF. Full variable domain (remainder filled in from reference TRBV28 and TRBJ2-3): DVKVTQSSRYLVKRTGEKVFLECVQDMDHENMFWYRQDPGLGLRLIYFSYDVKMKEKGDIPEGYSVSREKKERFSLILESASTNQTSMYLCASRDSSTDTQYFGPGTRLTVL.

The CDR3, as DNA: TGTGCCAGCAGCCCTTTTTCTAGCGCCTCCTACGAGCAGTACTTC. Translated, it gives CASSPFSSASYEQYF. This chain links TRBV7-2 with TRBJ2-7, with D tentatively TRBD2 (6 bases). The CDR3 is made up of 15 amino acids. The germline V and J ends were trimmed by 5 bases and 0 bases, with 14 bases remaining between them. Germline V gene lookup returns CDR1 SGHTA and CDR2 FQGNSA.

This clone was found once. The V gene is TRBV19, the J gene TRBJ2-1; tentative D call: TRBD1 (5 bases). Germline lookup yields CDR1 LNHDA and CDR2 SQIVND (reference sequence). V was clipped by 7 bases and J by 4 bases, with 14 bases between them. The length of the CDR3 is 14 residues. This chain's CDR3 is CASNQDSQYNEQFF. Written as DNA, the CDR3 is TGTGCCAGTAACCAAGACAGTCAATACAATGAGCAGTTCTTC.

The V call is TRBV15, the J call TRBJ1-5; D is unclear. CDR1 is LNHNV, CDR2 YYDKDF, per germline (reference sequence). Trimming pared 1 base from V and 0 bases from J, leaving 13 bases between. CDR3 length: 17 amino acids. CDR3 loop: CATSRAPWTGSNQPQHF. The CDR3, as DNA: TGTGCCACCAGCAGAGCGCCTTGGACGGGTAGCAATCAGCCCCAGCATTTT.

This chain links TRBV28 with TRBJ1-4, with 8 bases aligning to TRBD1. With 2 bases clipped from V and 3 bases from J, the junction kept 5 bases outside the gene matches. CDR1 MDHEN and CDR2 SYDVKM come from the germline V gene. The CDR3 covers 16 residues. The CDR3 region is CASSLVRTGSNEKLFF. The DNA of the CDR3 is TGTGCCAGCAGTTTAGTCAGGACAGGGTCTAATGAAAAACTGTTTTTT.

The CDR3 sequence is CASSDSGAGWSYNEQFF. The CDR3, as DNA: TGTGCCAGCAGCGACTCCGGGGCAGGGTGGTCCTACAATGAGCAGTTCTTC. The genes are TRBV28 and TRBJ2-1; D possibly matches TRBD1 or TRBD2 (5 bases each). CDR1 is MDHEN, CDR2 SYDVKM, per germline. The ends were cut back, 6 bases at V and 1 base at J, with 19 bases in the middle. There are 17 residues in the CDR3. The complete variable domain, with remaining parts taken from reference TRBV28 and TRBJ2-1, reads DVKVTQSSRYLVKRTGEKVFLECVQDMDHENMFWYRQDPGLGLRLIYFSYDVKMKEKGDIPEGYSVSREKKERFSLILESASTNQTSMYLCASSDSGAGWSYNEQFFGPGTRLTVL.

This sequence joins TRBV6-5 and TRBJ2-7; TRBD1 is a possible D gene (6 bases). Trimming took 2 bases from V and 7 from J, leaving 18 bases between them. Germline CDR1 is MNHEY and CDR2 is SVGAGI. This CDR3 comprises 15 residues. The CDR3 DNA reads as TGTGCCAGCAGTTACGGTGTCGGCAGGGGTGGAGAGCAGTACTTC. Encoded protein: CASSYGVGRGGEQYF.

This chain joins TRBV19 and TRBJ2-1; perhaps TRBD2 as D (6 bases). Trimming stripped 3 bases from V and 5 bases from J, with 11 bases between. This CDR3 comprises 14 residues. Per germline, CDR1 LNHDA and CDR2 SQIVND (reference sequence). For the CDR3, the DNA is TGTGCCAGTAGTATTTCTAGCGCCCACAATGAGCAGTTCTTC. Its protein product is CASSISSAHNEQFF.

The chain has TRBV2 and TRBJ1-2, with unresolved D. Per the germline V gene, CDR1 is SNHLY and CDR2 is FYNNEI. The CDR3 runs to 12 residues. The germline V and J ends were trimmed by 3 bases and 12 bases, with 14 bases remaining between them. In DNA, the CDR3 is TGTGCCAGCAGTGACGCCTACCCTGTGGACACCTTC. Translated, it gives CASSDAYPVDTF.

This clone was detected only once. The gene calls are TRBV9 and TRBJ2-1; 10 bases map to TRBD2. Germline V gives CDR1 SGDLS, CDR2 YYNGEE. This CDR3 is 21 amino acids long. J lost 0 bases, V lost 3 bases, and 18 bases had no gene match. CDR3 in DNA: TGTGCCAGCAGCGCCGGACTTCGGGGGGCTGCTAGCGGGAGCTCCTACAATGAGCAGTTCTTC. It translates to CASSAGLRGAASGSSYNEQFF.

The chain couples TRBV6-1 to TRBJ2-3, with TRBD1 matching 9 bases. Per germline, CDR1 MNHNS and CDR2 SASEGT. The V segment lost 4 bases and the J segment 0 bases; nucleotides outside the gene matches: 2. CDR3 length equals 15 residues. The CDR3 nucleotides read TGTGCCAGCAGTGGGGACAGGGCAAGCACAGATACGCAGTATTTT. Its protein is CASSGDRASTDTQYF.

This clone was seen just once. The J gene is TRBJ1-1, the V gene TRBV27; D not certain. The CDR3 is made up of 14 amino acids. V lost 3 bases to trimming and J lost 1 base, with 9 bases between them. Germline-derived CDR1 and CDR2 are MNHEY and SMNVEV (reference sequence). Written as DNA, the CDR3 is TGTGCCAGCAGTTTTCGCCCTACGAACACTGAAGCTTTCTTT. It codes for CASSFRPTNTEAFF.

The J gene is TRBJ2-2, the V gene TRBV5-6; D gene ambiguous. Germline V lookup: CDR1 SGHDT, CDR2 YYEEEE. The germline V and J ends were trimmed by 0 bases and 5 bases, with 14 bases remaining between them. The CDR3 consists of 16 residues. DNA of the CDR3: TGTGCCAGCAGCTTGGATAGGACGAGACGGACCGGGGAGCTGTTTTTT. This codes for CASSLDRTRRTGELFF.

The chain has TRBV5-4 and TRBJ2-2; D gene unclear. V was cut by 4 bases and J by 4 bases, with 8 bases left in between. The germline CDR1 and CDR2 sequences are SGHNT and YYREEE (reference sequence). The length of the CDR3 is 13 residues. The CDR3 loop reads CASSKTPTGELFF. CDR3 sequence (DNA): TGTGCCAGCAGCAAAACTCCCACCGGGGAGCTGTTTTTT.

V is TRBV5-6 and J is TRBJ2-1, with TRBD2 as a possible D gene (7 bases). In germline, CDR1 is SGHDT, CDR2 YYEEEE. The CDR3 consists of 16 residues. V lost 4 bases and J lost 4, with 18 bases in between. The CDR3 protein is CASSRITGRDYNEQFF. The CDR3 bases are TGTGCCAGCAGCCGGATAACAGGGAGGGATTACAATGAGCAGTTCTTC.

The chain has TRBV30 and TRBJ1-4; the match to TRBD1 covers 8 bases. Germline trimming cut 7 bases from V and 6 bases from J; bases unmatched to any gene: 13. This CDR3 region has 15 residues. Germline V gene lookup returns CDR1 GTSNPN and CDR2 SVGIG (reference sequence). CDR3 bases: TGTGCCTTTTCCGGGACAGGTGAAGTGTATGAAAAACTGTTTTTT. Translated: CAFSGTGEVYEKLFF.

V and J are TRBV4-3 and TRBJ2-7; D uncertain. Germline V gives CDR1 LGHNA, CDR2 YSLEER. This CDR3 is built from 16 residues. V lost 0 bases and J 2 bases, leaving 14 bases between the germline ends. CDR3 nucleotides: TGCGCCAGCAGCCAAGAACTCCAGGAAGGAGCCTACGAGCAGTACTTC. This codes for CASSQELQEGAYEQYF.

Of note for this clone: No conserved phenylalanine or tryptophan is present at the end of the CDR3, so a read error is the likely explanation. The DNA is omitted, as the CDR3 cannot be located on it reliably, and the CDR3 follows TCRdb's listing. V is TRBV14 and J is TRBJ2-2; the table's D gene call, TRBD2, was not cross checked with the DNA. The CDR3 is made up of 16 amino acids, end residues included. Germline V gives CDR1 SGHDN, CDR2 FVKESK. The CDR3 sequence is CASSEGGPSGNLPVFG.